The clone carrying this T cell receptor beta chain was seen repeatedly, ten times or more. Its cognate antigen is unknown. This record belongs to a study of T cells after yellow fever vaccination. At the level of the study: Where fractions had low cell numbers, libraries were prepared from them with the SMART-Seq v4 Ultra Low Input RNA kit.

CDR1 and CDR2 from the germline V gene are SGHDT and YYEEEE. The germline V and J ends were trimmed by 0 bases and 9 bases, with 4 bases remaining between them. CDR3 size: 11 residues. Researchers made TCR cDNA using 5'RACE template switching, and this step added a universal primer site and UMIs. TCRdb used MiXCR to reprocess the 5' RACE reads, holding one entry per CDR3 protein. Among about 150,000 distinct CDR3 sequences listed, about 6.9% were seen once. Study-wide results and caveats: Clones from primary vaccination mostly reappeared after the booster (around 96% CD4, approximately 86% CD8). A small proportion of clonotypes was detected in both the CD4 and CD8 compartments.

Source: CD4+ T cells sorted from PBMCs, taken 10 days after the yellow fever booster vaccination. The sequence was collected from a man aged 30 to 45 who received the YFV17D yellow fever vaccine. This chain joins TRBV5-6 and TRBJ2-1; D call uncertain. CDR3 nucleotides: TGTGCCAGCAGCTTGGAGCCTGAGCAGTTCTTC. Protein sequence: CASSLEPEQFF. The full variable domain, with the rest looked up from reference TRBV5-6 and TRBJ2-1, is DAGVTQSPTHLIKTRGQQVTLRCSPKSGHDTVSWYQQALGQGPQFIFQYYEEEERQRGNFPDRFSGHQFPNYSSELNVNALLLGDSALYLCASSLEPEQFFGPGTRLTVL.